This TCR beta chain was sequenced in a study of cytomegalovirus exposure and HLA in healthy donors (dated by TCRdb to 2015 to 2018). As for the study more broadly: An earlier analysis of 587 of the donors reported roughly 300 Gb of sequence data and around 110 million unique TCR beta sequences obtained from 150 million to 200 million T cells. An early release covering over 500 HLA-typed donors comprised roughly 300 gigabases of sequencing data and tens of millions of unique TCR sequences. Of the roughly 420 genotyped donors, 81% were placed in the genetic ancestry cluster associated with self-reported Caucasian donors. The study was designed to test whether signatures of past pathogen exposure could be identified by cataloging public T cell receptors. The T cell repertoires of 550 to 850 subjects were profiled by immunosequencing and related to cytomegalovirus serostatus. Along with the roughly 710-subject first cohort, a separate validation cohort of over a hundred different subjects was used. To predict cytomegalovirus infection status, the study combined high-throughput TCR immunosequencing, statistical association of individual TCRs with disease status, and machine learning. A later analysis re-examined previously published TCR beta repertoires from more than 600 donors and added high-resolution HLA genotyping to investigate patterns of TCR occurrence. Rather than using new phenotypic data, the later analysis identified candidate immune exposures from TCR beta sequences and from how often those sequences occurred across donors. In an earlier analysis of a few hundred of the donors, high-throughput TCR beta sequencing was used to judge whether each TCR beta V gene segment behaved as functional or pseudogenic. Donor age, sex, ethnicity and CMV serostatus were compiled together with the repertoire data. Genome-wide SNP genotypes for about 65% of the 666 donors were used in a later genetic analysis, which treated that subset as a discovery cohort. All discovery cohort repertoires had been generated using a single sequencing platform. Class I and class II HLA loci were covered by the typing at four-digit resolution. Typing coverage varied by locus: 629-630 donors for A, B, C, DRB1 and DQB1; approximately 520 for DQA1; about 590 for DPA1; fewer than 480 for DPB1. Because of strong linkage in the cohort, 5 or 6 DR-DQ haplotypes were treated as single units for association and clustering. Among about 410 genotyped donors of the cohort, an average of approximately 240,000 unique TCR beta nucleotide sequences was sequenced per donor, of which 15% to 20% were non-productive. General conclusions and limits of the study: This cohort had only TCR beta chains sequenced, and the lack of alpha or paired-chain data limited which features could be detected. A later genetic analysis associated a missense DCLRE1C variant with V-gene and J-gene trimming of TCR beta chains, and an independent cohort replicated the association. In an earlier analysis of 500 to 650 of the donors, most TCR beta V segments appeared in productive rearrangements about 87% or about 30% of the time, broadly matching IMGT annotations. A group of highly shared sequence variants was considered likely to be a technical artifact of the sequencing pipeline. The only immune exposure information available for the cohort was CMV serostatus. In vitro tests confirmed that a few of the cytomegalovirus-associated TCR beta chains recognize cytomegalovirus antigens. The presence/absence analyses assumed that sequencing depth was roughly uniform across donors, and that assumption may not be true. The classifier was reported to diagnose cytomegalovirus status with high specificity and sensitivity in both the original cohort and the validation cohort. Correlated functional status among segregating V segments might reflect linkage disequilibrium, but an unknown experimental factor could not be ruled out. A later analysis found that HLA-associated TCR beta chains were more clonally expanded and had lower generation probabilities than equally common non-associated chains. In a later analysis, most CMV-associated TCR beta chains were found to appear HLA-restricted, with HLA associations seemingly driven largely by CMV exposure. A further reported finding was that TCR beta sequences accurately predicted the HLA-A and HLA-B alleles for most subjects in the first cohort. In the study, about 150 TCR beta chains were listed as associated with cytomegalovirus. Because counts were too low, roughly 18 rarely observed V segments, including chromosome 9 orphons, were left out of the earlier analysis of several hundred of the donors. In a later analysis, about 16,000 TCR beta sequences were associated with specific HLA alleles at a false discovery rate of 0.05. Strong co-occurrence of HLA alleles, especially DR and DQ, made assigning TCR associations to individual alleles difficult. Most TCR sequences were seen in very few donors, while some public TCRs were found in many individuals. Some IMGT-functional V segments, including TRBV6-2 and TRBV6-3, could not be told apart with the 87-base-pair reads, so those segments were excluded. Compared with the roughly 700-donor mean, donors in an Asian-associated ancestry cluster had fewer N-insertions in productive TCRs, according to a later genetic analysis. A later analysis found that TCR association rates varied across HLA loci, with DRB1 alleles showing the most associated TCRs and HLA-C alleles the fewest. Because HLA typing was missing for some donors at each locus, association tests included only the typed subset. The authors suggested that the approach could potentially be extended to other disease states and immunological phenotypes. According to a later analysis, parvovirus B19, influenza, CMV and Epstein-Barr virus appeared linked to several top co-occurrence clusters.

The cohort comprised approximately 700 healthy bone marrow donors. Cohort members were all nominally healthy when sampled, although unrecorded immune exposures were likely present. The donor was CMV seronegative and was included in the group of 352 seronegative cohort members. Each donor provided a peripheral blood sample, and peripheral blood mononuclear cells were used for TCR beta sequencing. The Qiagen DNeasy Blood Extraction Kit was used to extract genomic DNA from the blood cell samples. The library was produced with the immunoSEQ multiplex PCR assay. The multiplex PCR relied on a mix of 60 forward primers for TCR Vbeta segments and 13 reverse primers for TCR Jbeta segments. The CDR3 region of rearranged TCR beta genes was amplified from genomic DNA by a multiplex PCR assay. On the Illumina HiSeq System, the amplified TCR beta libraries were sequenced as 87-base-pair reads. The original pipeline was this. In a later analysis, tens of millions of unique TCR beta chains were counted across the 650 to 700 repertoires, and approximately 11 million of these chains were shared by at least two donors. A nearest-neighbor algorithm error-corrected the raw reads and collapsed the reads into unique sequences, merging closely related sequences to remove PCR and sequencing errors. V, D and J gene segments were assigned by aligning CDR3 sequences to IMGT reference sequences. For a sequence to be retained, at least a six-nucleotide match to both a V gene segment and a J gene segment was required. A rearrangement was called productive if the CDR3 had no stop codons and remained in frame with V and J, and every other rearrangement was called non-productive. Following IMGT convention, CDR3 was defined as the stretch from the second conserved V-encoded cysteine to the conserved J-encoded phenylalanine. The earlier analysis of about 530 of the donors excluded any sequence lacking an unambiguous match to a single V gene segment. In an earlier analysis of several hundred of the donors, V segments were called functional above 56.7% productive rearrangements and were called segregating when the between-donor standard deviation exceeded 5%. A statistical classification framework was built for diagnosing cytomegalovirus status from the catalog of TCR beta chain sequences. A later analysis assigned V and J genes by comparing TCR nucleotide sequences with IMGT/GENE-DB human TR gene sequences. The TCRdist pipeline was used in a later analysis to assign CDR3 sequences and most-parsimonious VDJ recombination scenarios. In a later analysis, each TCR beta chain was defined by its CDR3 amino acid sequence together with its V-gene family, and reads lacking a unique V-gene family were excluded. In a later analysis, nearly 600 highly shared, low-generation-probability nucleotide sequences were removed to address suspected cross-contamination and a sequencing artifact. For each public chain, a later analysis derived a clonal expansion index from normalized ranks of inferred template counts within each repertoire. In a later analysis, generation probabilities were computed with a VDJ recombination model fitted to out-of-frame rearrangements, and the resulting probabilities were checked against IGoR. Hypergeometric tests were used in a later analysis to score TCR-TCR, TCR-HLA and TCR-CMV co-occurrence, with a repertoire-size bias correction applied to the TCR pairs. False discovery rates were estimated in a later analysis by permuting HLA or CMV assignments 20 times. In a later analysis, co-occurring TCRs were grouped using DBSCAN, and TCRdist sequence similarity was added for clustering within HLA-allele-positive subsets. Co-occurrence clustering excluded repertoires with fewer than 30,000 or more than 120,000 public chains, plus five with anomalous nucleotide sharing. TCRdb stores this immuneACCESS table with in-frame sequences only. Part of the clones is absent; in the studies checked, under half of the shortfall reflects unresolved V genes, and no reason is known for the rest. V, J and clone size reflect that table, while D and trimming were determined from the DNA. The sample's table lists a count of some 55,000 clones. The ten largest clones represent 6% to 7% of the sample.

Inclusive of the bounding cysteine and phenylalanine, the CDR3 is 17 residues long. Only the CDR3 part of the read is kept: 51 bases, read in frame from the first base. CDR1 and CDR2 are drawn from the germline V gene: KGHSH, LQKENI. Ends trimmed: V by 1 base, J by 4 bases; bases unmatched to a gene: 6. Notes on this clone: Its antigen remains unidentified.

The receptor chain draws on TRBV18 and TRBJ2-3, with 12 bases matching TRBD2. Source material: PBMCs. The TCR comes from a woman aged 40-49 years in good health and CMV-seronegative. The DNA sequence is given as TGTGCCAGCTCACCACGAGCTAGCGGGGGGGCCGCAGATACGCAGTATTTT. Its translation reads: CASSPRASGGAADTQYF.